This TCR beta chain is from a study of cytomegalovirus exposure and HLA in healthy donors. The study, taken as a whole, reports: A highly shared variant cluster was judged a likely technical artifact. It was reported in a later analysis that an Asian-associated ancestry cluster showed fewer N-insertions than the approximately 690-donor mean.

As to this clone: The antigen is not known.

CDR1 and CDR2 (germline): SQVTM, ANQGSEA. The CDR3 sequence is 11 residues long. Trimming cost V 3 bases and J 14 bases, with 13 bases left between them. Researchers ran the PCR with 60 Vbeta and 13 Jbeta primers. The method was immunoSEQ multiplex PCR; TCRdb's version includes in-frame clones alone and lacks a portion of them. The sample holds approximately 130,000 clones, approximately 78% seen once. The chain carries TRBV29-1 and TRBJ1-4; D possibly corresponds to TRBD1 (6 bases). Sequenced input: PBMCs. This TCR was sampled from a woman aged 40 to 55 in good health and CMV-seropositive. The CDR3 region is CSVDTGSRLFF. The CDR3 DNA reads as TGCAGCGTTGACACAGGGTCTCGGCTGTTTTTT.